A selection of T cell receptor beta chains follows, all from one sample in a study of cytomegalovirus exposure and HLA in healthy donors. Sequenced by immunoSEQ multiplex PCR; TCRdb stores in-frame clones only, minus some. The sample holds 180,000 or so clones, 70% to 90% seen once. Sequencing input: PBMCs. The source is a man between 18 and 29 years old in good health and CMV-seropositive. The CDR3 runs from the conserved cysteine through the conserved F or W.

CASSLLGSDETQYF	TRBV5-1	TRBJ2-5	14
CASSGRDKNEKLFF	TRBV6-1	TRBJ1-4	14
CAGIASGVSSYEQYF	TRBV30	TRBJ2-7	15
CASRAVTLNTEAFF	TRBV4-1	TRBJ1-1	14
CASSEGAGRAEQFF	TRBV6-1	TRBJ2-1	14
CASSLGRTGYYGYTF	TRBV7-2	TRBJ1-2	15
CASSQDQRGADYGYTF	TRBV14	TRBJ1-2	16
CASSGAVLPRYNEKLFF	TRBV10-2	TRBJ1-4	17
CASSALSAGLEQYF	TRBV11-2	TRBJ2-7	14
CASSFFLGGLGTGELFF	TRBV7-6	TRBJ2-2	17
CASSFSLQGYTF	TRBV5-6	TRBJ1-2	12
CASSLVAQSTDTQYF	TRBV7-6	TRBJ2-3	15
CASSRRRGRNEQYF	TRBV19	TRBJ2-7	14
CASSLTGQGRKLFF	TRBV7-9	TRBJ1-4	14
CASRKPGQGARGYGYTF	TRBV5-1	TRBJ1-2	17
CASSPSAGSGNEQFF	TRBV14	TRBJ2-1	15
CASSFSGGVADTQYF	TRBV9	TRBJ2-3	15
CASSLDSQETQYF	TRBV6-6	TRBJ2-5	13
CASVPEGETQYF	TRBV2	TRBJ2-5	12
CASIDRSNTEAFF	TRBV25-1	TRBJ1-1	13
CASSPGPSLKVTQYF	TRBV6-1	TRBJ2-5	15
CASSLLGQSPVYTF	TRBV5-4	TRBJ1-2	14
CASSIAGGRKNSPLHF	TRBV19	TRBJ1-6	16